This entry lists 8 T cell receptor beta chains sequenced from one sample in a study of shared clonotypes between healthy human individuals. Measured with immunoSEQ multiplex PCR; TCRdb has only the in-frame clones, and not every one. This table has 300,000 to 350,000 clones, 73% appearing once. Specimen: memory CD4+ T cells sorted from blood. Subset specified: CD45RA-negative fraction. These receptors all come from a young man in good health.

CDR3 nucleotides: TGTGCCAGCAGCCCTAGGGGGGTGCGGATGCAGTTCTTC. It yields the protein CASSPRGVRMQFF. The rearrangement uses TRBV11-2 and TRBJ2-1; possibly TRBD1 or TRBD2 for D (6 bases each). Germline V lookup: CDR1 SGHAT, CDR2 FQNNGV. Trimming left V 5 bases short and J 12 bases short, with 17 bases between. CDR3 length equals 13 residues.

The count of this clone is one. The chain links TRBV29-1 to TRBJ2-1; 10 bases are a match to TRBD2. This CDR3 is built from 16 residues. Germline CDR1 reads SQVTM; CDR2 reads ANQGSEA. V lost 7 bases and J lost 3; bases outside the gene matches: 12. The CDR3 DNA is TGCAGCGCAACCAAGACAAGCGGGAGGGACTACAATGAGCAGTTCTTC. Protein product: CSATKTSGRDYNEQFF.

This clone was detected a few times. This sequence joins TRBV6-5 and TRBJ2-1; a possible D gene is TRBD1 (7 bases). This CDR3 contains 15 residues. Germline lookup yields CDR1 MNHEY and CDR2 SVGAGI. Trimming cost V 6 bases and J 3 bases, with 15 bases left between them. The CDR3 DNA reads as TGTGCCAGCAGGGGCGGGACAGCTTACTACAATGAGCAGTTCTTC. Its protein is CASRGGTAYYNEQFF.

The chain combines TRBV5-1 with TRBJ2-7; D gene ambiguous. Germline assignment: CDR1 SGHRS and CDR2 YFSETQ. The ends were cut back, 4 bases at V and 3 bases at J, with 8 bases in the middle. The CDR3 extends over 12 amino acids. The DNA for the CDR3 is TGCGCCAGCAGCGGAACGATCTACGAGCAGTACTTC. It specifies CASSGTIYEQYF.

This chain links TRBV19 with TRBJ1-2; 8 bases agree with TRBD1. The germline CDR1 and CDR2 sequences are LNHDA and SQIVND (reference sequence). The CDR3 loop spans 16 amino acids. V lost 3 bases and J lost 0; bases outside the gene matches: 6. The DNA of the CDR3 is TGTGCCAGTAGTATTGGACAGGGAGCAACTAACTATGGCTACACCTTC. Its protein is CASSIGQGATNYGYTF.

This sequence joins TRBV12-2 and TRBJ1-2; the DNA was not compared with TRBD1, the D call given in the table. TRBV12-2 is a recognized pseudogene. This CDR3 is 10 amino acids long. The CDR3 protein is CASRCAGSTF. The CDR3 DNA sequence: TGTGCAAGTCGCTGTGCAGGCTCAACCTTC.

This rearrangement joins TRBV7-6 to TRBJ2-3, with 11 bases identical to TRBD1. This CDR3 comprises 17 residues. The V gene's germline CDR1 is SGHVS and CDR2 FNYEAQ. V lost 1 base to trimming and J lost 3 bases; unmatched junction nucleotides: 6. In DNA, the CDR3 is TGTGCCAGCAGCTTAGTCGTTGGGACAGGGGGGACAGATACGCAGTATTTT. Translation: CASSLVVGTGGTDTQYF.

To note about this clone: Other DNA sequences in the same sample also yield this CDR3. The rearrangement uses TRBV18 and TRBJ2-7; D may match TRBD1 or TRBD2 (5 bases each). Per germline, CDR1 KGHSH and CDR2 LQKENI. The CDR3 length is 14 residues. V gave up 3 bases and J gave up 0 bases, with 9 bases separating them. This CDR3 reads CASSPGRNSYEQYF. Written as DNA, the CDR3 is TGTGCCAGCTCACCGGGACGGAACTCCTACGAGCAGTACTTC. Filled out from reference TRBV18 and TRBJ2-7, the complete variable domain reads NAGVMQNPRHLVRRRGQEARLRCSPMKGHSHVYWYRQLPEEGLKFMVYLQKENIIDESGMPKERFSAEFPKEGPSILRIQQVVRGDSAAYFCASSPGRNSYEQYFGPGTRLTVT.